This TCR beta chain was sequenced during a study of CD8 T cells in ankylosing spondylitis. Study-wide results and caveats: Characteristic, it appeared, of ankylosing spondylitis blood was a TCR beta motif of eight or nine highly homologous variants. Matched synovial fluid from ankylosing spondylitis patients was reported to be enriched for disease-linked clones. In reactive arthritis synovial fluid and blood, some motif variants had been reported before.

This clonotype has a count of ten or more. Its target is not known. V shed 0 bases and J shed 1 base, with 16 bases lying between them. Germline loops: CDR1 SQVTM, CDR2 ANQGSEA. CDR3 size: 17 residues. TCRdb recomputed calls from the 5' RACE reads with MiXCR, one row per CDR3 protein. This sample carries approximately 220,000 distinct CDR3 sequences, around 19% of them seen once, and the ten largest clones take about 42%. This receptor was identified in a male donor with ankylosing spondylitis. Sequences were obtained from blood, either unsorted or a sorted T cell fraction (not recorded which). This chain connects TRBV29-1 to TRBJ2-1, with D maybe TRBD1 (6 bases). The CDR3, as DNA: TGCAGCGTTGAAGACAACGACAGGTGGAGGTCCTACAATGAGCAGTTCTTC. The encoded protein is CSVEDNDRWRSYNEQFF.